The 27 T cell receptor beta chains given below trace back to one sample, sequenced in a study of cytomegalovirus exposure and HLA in healthy donors. The study ran its PCR with 60 Vbeta and 13 Jbeta primers. TCRdb keeps only in-frame clones here, not all; method: immunoSEQ multiplex PCR. The table includes about 130,000 clones, approximately 85% detected once. Material: PBMCs. The receptor set was obtained from a woman aged 30 to 39 in good health and CMV-seropositive.

The genes are TRBV30 and TRBJ2-2; D perhaps matches TRBD1 (6 bases). CDR3 size: 15 residues. The ends were cut back, 4 bases at V and 1 base at J, with 13 bases in the middle. The germline CDR1 and CDR2 sequences are GTSNPN and SVGIG (reference sequence). This CDR3 reads CAWTLGQLNTGELFF. CDR3 DNA sequence: TGTGCCTGGACTCTCGGACAGTTGAACACCGGGGAGCTGTTTTTT.

This clone appeared a single time. The J gene is TRBJ2-7, the V gene TRBV5-4; a possible D gene is TRBD2 (5 bases). Trimming pared 0 bases from V and 3 bases from J, leaving 10 bases between. In germline, CDR1 is SGHNT, CDR2 YYREEE (reference sequence). This CDR3 is built from 14 residues. The CDR3 nucleotides read TGTGCCAGCAGCTTGGTCGGCGACTACTACGAGCAGTACTTC. This translates into CASSLVGDYYEQYF. Full variable domain (missing parts from reference TRBV5-4 and TRBJ2-7): ETGVTQSPTHLIKTRGQQVTLRCSSQSGHNTVSWYQQALGQGPQFIFQYYREEENGRGNFPPRFSGLQFPNYSSELNVNALELDDSALYLCASSLVGDYYEQYFGPGTRLTVT.

This rearrangement joins TRBV14 to TRBJ1-1; D call uncertain. The CDR3 consists of 14 residues. CDR1 and CDR2 from the germline V gene are SGHDN and FVKESK. The V gene lost 1 base and the J gene lost 4 bases, with 10 bases spanning the gap. The DNA of the CDR3 is TGTGCCAGCAGCCAAGTATCCTGGAGCACTGAAGCTTTCTTT. Translating it yields CASSQVSWSTEAFF.

V is TRBV7-9 and J is TRBJ2-6, with a weak D call TRBD1 (5 bases). V was pared by 5 bases and J by 2 bases, with 7 bases between. Germline CDR1 is SEHNR and CDR2 is FQNEAQ (reference sequence). This CDR3 is 14 amino acids long. CDR3 in DNA: TGTGCCAGCAGCCCAGGGACTGGGGCCAACGTCCTGACTTTC. It specifies CASSPGTGANVLTF.

The chain combines TRBV11-2 with TRBJ1-4; 7 nucleotides match TRBD1. This CDR3 contains 16 residues. Germline lookup yields CDR1 SGHAT and CDR2 FQNNGV. V shed 4 bases, J shed 3 bases, and the junction held 8 bases outside the gene matches. The CDR3 DNA reads as TGTGCCAGCAGCTCCCTCCCCAGGGGGTCTAATGAAAAACTGTTTTTT. This codes for CASSSLPRGSNEKLFF.

This chain joins TRBV5-4 and TRBJ1-1; D remains unclear. V was clipped by 4 bases and J by 5 bases, with 9 bases between them. CDR3 length: 12 residues. Germline V gives CDR1 SGHNT, CDR2 YYREEE (reference sequence). CDR3 nucleotide sequence: TGTGCCAGCAGCCTAGGCAGAACTGAAGCTTTCTTT. Translating it yields CASSLGRTEAFF.

V and J are TRBV18 and TRBJ2-7; D possibly corresponds to TRBD1 (5 bases). Germline lookup yields CDR1 KGHSH and CDR2 LQKENI. Trimming left V 0 bases short and J 6 bases short, with 9 bases between. The CDR3 has 13 residues. The CDR3 spells CASSPPQGGEQYF. The DNA for the CDR3 is TGTGCCAGCTCACCACCCCAGGGTGGCGAGCAGTACTTC.

The V gene is TRBV28, the J gene TRBJ1-2, with 7 positions matching TRBD1. The CDR3 totals 14 residues. Germline trimming cut 2 bases from V and 8 bases from J; bases unmatched to any gene: 8. In germline, CDR1 is MDHEN, CDR2 SYDVKM. The DNA of the CDR3 is TGTGCCAGCAGTTTACAGGGGGGAGTCGACGGCTACACCTTC. The encoded protein is CASSLQGGVDGYTF.

This chain joins TRBV7-9 and TRBJ2-1, with 7 positions matching TRBD2. The germline V gene has CDR1 SEHNR and CDR2 FQNEAQ (reference sequence). There are 14 residues in the CDR3. With V trimmed by 1 base and J by 10 bases, 7 bases remained unmatched. Written as DNA, the CDR3 is TGTGCCAGCAGCTTAGGACTAGCAGCTCGGGAGCAGTTCTTC. It translates to CASSLGLAAREQFF.

This rearrangement joins TRBV19 to TRBJ1-5; weak D call: TRBD1 (6 bases). The CDR3 covers 13 residues. Between the trimmed V and J ends, which lost 6 bases and 6 bases, there was a span of 12 bases. CDR1 and CDR2 (germline): LNHDA, SQIVND (reference sequence). CDR3 DNA: TGTGCCAGTAGAGCACAGGGTGTTCAGCCCCAGCATTTT. It specifies CASRAQGVQPQHF.

This clone was recorded only once. This chain uses TRBV10-3 with TRBJ1-1, with D possibly TRBD1 on 5 matching bases. V lost 6 bases to trimming and J lost 3 bases, with 14 bases between them. CDR1 and CDR2 from the germline V gene are ENHRY and SYGVKD. The CDR3 spans 14 residues. The CDR3 nucleotides read TGTGCCATCAGAAGCCGGGGGATCGACACTGAAGCTTTCTTT. Amino acid sequence: CAIRSRGIDTEAFF.

The V and J genes are TRBV5-4 and TRBJ2-3; 10 nucleotides agree with TRBD2. This CDR3 has 16 residues. V trimming: 4 bases; J trimming: 2 bases; junction bases outside the gene matches: 7. CDR1 and CDR2 from the germline V gene are SGHNT and YYREEE (reference sequence). The CDR3 region is CASSPGLAVSTDTQYF. CDR3 DNA sequence: TGTGCCAGCAGCCCTGGACTAGCGGTATCCACAGATACGCAGTATTTT.

This rearrangement joins TRBV5-1 to TRBJ2-5; 10 bases match TRBD2. Germline trimming cut 1 base from V and 4 bases from J; bases unmatched to any gene: 7. The CDR3 consists of 16 residues. The germline gives CDR1 SGHRS, CDR2 YFSETQ. CDR3 region: CASSLPSGGLGETQYF. The CDR3 DNA is TGCGCCAGCAGCTTGCCTAGCGGGGGCCTGGGAGAGACCCAGTACTTC.

This sequence joins TRBV2 and TRBJ2-3, with 9 bases that match TRBD2. Germline-derived CDR1 and CDR2 are SNHLY and FYNNEI. The CDR3 is 15 residues long. The ends lost 6 bases at V and 3 bases at J; junction bases unmatched: 7. The chain's CDR3 is CASRRDAGGTDTQYF. As DNA, the CDR3 is TGTGCCAGCAGGAGGGATGCGGGGGGGACAGATACGCAGTATTTT.

V gene TRBV5-8 combines with J gene TRBJ2-3; D gene ambiguous. Trimming took 1 base from V and 0 from J, leaving 6 bases between them. This CDR3 is 14 amino acids long. CDR1 and CDR2 from the germline V gene are SGHTS and YDEGEE. The CDR3 sequence is CASSLLPSTDTQYF. Written as DNA, the CDR3 is TGTGCCAGCAGCTTGCTCCCTAGCACAGATACGCAGTATTTT. The whole variable domain, remainder taken from reference TRBV5-8 and TRBJ2-3, is EAGVTQSPTHLIKTRGQQATLRCSPISGHTSVYWYQQALGLGLQFLLWYDEGEERNRGNFPPRFSGRQFPNYSSELNVNALELEDSALYLCASSLLPSTDTQYFGPGTRLTVL.

The rearrangement links TRBV18 to TRBJ1-2, with D possibly TRBD1 on 6 matching bases. CDR3 length: 12 residues. The germline V gene has CDR1 KGHSH and CDR2 LQKENI. V was clipped by 2 bases and J by 8 bases, with 9 bases between them. In DNA, the CDR3 is TGTGCCAGCTCACCAGGGGGGGCAGGCTACACCTTC. This encodes CASSPGGAGYTF. The entire variable domain, with the rest obtained from reference TRBV18 and TRBJ1-2, is as follows: NAGVMQNPRHLVRRRGQEARLRCSPMKGHSHVYWYRQLPEEGLKFMVYLQKENIIDESGMPKERFSAEFPKEGPSILRIQQVVRGDSAAYFCASSPGGAGYTFGSGTRLTVV.

The chain joins TRBV4-2 to TRBJ2-3; 15 bases align to TRBD2. CDR1 and CDR2 (germline): LGHNA, YNFKEQ. The CDR3 spans 18 residues. V shed 3 bases, J shed 6 bases, and the junction held 10 bases outside the gene matches. The chain's CDR3 is CASSQVWTSGGAWDTQYF. CDR3 DNA: TGTGCCAGCAGCCAGGTTTGGACTAGCGGGGGGGCGTGGGATACGCAGTATTTT.

The chain couples TRBV7-3 to TRBJ2-1; 7 nucleotides align to TRBD2. Trimming at V came to 3 bases and at J to 10 bases, leaving 3 bases not matched to a gene. Germline V lookup: CDR1 SGHTA, CDR2 FQGTGA. CDR3 length: 12 residues. CDR3 loop: CASSFGTTEQFF. The CDR3 DNA reads TGTGCCAGCAGCTTCGGGACTACCGAGCAGTTCTTC.

This rearrangement joins TRBV5-8 to TRBJ2-3; the match to TRBD2 covers 8 bases. Trimming took 4 bases from V and 5 from J; bases not matched to a gene: 6. Germline assignment: CDR1 SGHTS and CDR2 YDEGEE. The CDR3 is 14 amino acids. CDR3 in DNA: TGTGCCAGCAGCCCCGGACTAGCTGTAGATACGCAGTATTTT. This gives the protein CASSPGLAVDTQYF.

The rearrangement links TRBV4-1 to TRBJ2-3, with D perhaps matching TRBD2 (6 bases). The length of the CDR3 is 16 residues. V lost 3 bases to trimming and J lost 0 bases, with 13 bases between them. Germline V lookup: CDR1 MGHRA, CDR2 YSYEKL. The CDR3 region is CASSQGLGTSTDTQYF. The CDR3 coding sequence is TGCGCCAGCAGCCAGGGTCTAGGGACTAGCACAGATACGCAGTATTTT.

The chain carries TRBV29-1 and TRBJ1-1; no reliable D call. This CDR3 spans 15 amino acids. V lost 4 bases and J lost 4, with 19 bases in between. Germline V gene data show CDR1 as SQVTM and CDR2 as ANQGSEA. Written as DNA, the CDR3 is TGCAGCGTTGGTCCGGTGGGGTTGGGAGGCACTGAAGCTTTCTTT. Protein sequence: CSVGPVGLGGTEAFF.

The rearrangement uses TRBV5-1 and TRBJ2-5, with TRBD2 matching 15 bases. Judging by the DNA end, TRBJ2-7 fits better; the J call may be wrong. The germline V gene encodes CDR1 SGHRS and CDR2 YFSETQ. This CDR3 comprises 14 residues. The CDR3 loop reads CASSLGLAGGEQYF. In DNA form, the CDR3 reads TGCGCCAGCAGCCTGGGACTAGCGGGGGGCGAGCAGTACTTC.

This clone has just a few counts. Here the CDR3 DNA reads TGTGCCAGCAGTGAATTCAGGGGGCAGGACGAAAAACTGTTTTTT. Its translation is CASSEFRGQDEKLFF. The chain joins TRBV6-1 to TRBJ1-4; 8 bases map to TRBD1. This CDR3 region has 15 residues. Germline V gives CDR1 MNHNS, CDR2 SASEGT. J lost 8 bases, V lost 2 bases, and 7 bases had no gene match.

This sequence joins TRBV7-2 and TRBJ2-7; tentatively, D is TRBD1 (5 bases). Trimming left V 4 bases short and J 6 bases short, with 10 bases between. Germline loops: CDR1 SGHTA, CDR2 FQGNSA. The CDR3 covers 12 residues. The chain's CDR3 is CASSSDSSEQYF. The CDR3 DNA sequence: TGTGCCAGCAGCTCCGACAGTAGCGAGCAGTACTTC.

The chain uses TRBV7-9 and TRBJ2-7, with 11 bases fitting TRBD1. The CDR3 totals 14 residues. The V segment lost 3 bases and the J segment 4 bases; nucleotides outside the gene matches: 2. Germline V gene lookup returns CDR1 SEHNR and CDR2 FQNEAQ (reference sequence). CDR3 coding DNA: TGTGCCAGCAGCTTGGGACAGGGGGTTTACGAGCAGTACTTC. Amino acid sequence: CASSLGQGVYEQYF. The variable domain in full, completed from reference TRBV7-9 and TRBJ2-7, reads DTGVSQNPRHKITKRGQNVTFRCDPISEHNRLYWYRQTLGQGPEFLTYFQNEAQLEKSRLLSDRFSAERPKGSFSTLEIQRTEQGDSAMYLCASSLGQGVYEQYFGPGTRLTVT.

The chain is built from TRBV2 and TRBJ2-7; TRBD2 is a possible D gene (7 bases). Looked up from germline, CDR1 is SNHLY and CDR2 is FYNNEI. Trimming pared 4 bases from V and 4 bases from J, leaving 20 bases between. The CDR3 covers 16 residues. In DNA, the CDR3 is TGTGCCAGCAGTGGGACTGGCGGGGGCCGACCTTACGAGCAGTACTTC. Its protein product is CASSGTGGGRPYEQYF.

V gene TRBV20-1 combines with J gene TRBJ2-7, with D tentatively TRBD2 (5 bases). Germline V gives CDR1 DFQATT, CDR2 SNEGSKA (reference sequence). V lost 0 bases and J lost 6, with 6 bases in between. There are 11 residues in the CDR3. CDR3 DNA: TGCAGTGCTAGAGAGGAGGCCGAGCAGTACTTC. It specifies CSAREEAEQYF.